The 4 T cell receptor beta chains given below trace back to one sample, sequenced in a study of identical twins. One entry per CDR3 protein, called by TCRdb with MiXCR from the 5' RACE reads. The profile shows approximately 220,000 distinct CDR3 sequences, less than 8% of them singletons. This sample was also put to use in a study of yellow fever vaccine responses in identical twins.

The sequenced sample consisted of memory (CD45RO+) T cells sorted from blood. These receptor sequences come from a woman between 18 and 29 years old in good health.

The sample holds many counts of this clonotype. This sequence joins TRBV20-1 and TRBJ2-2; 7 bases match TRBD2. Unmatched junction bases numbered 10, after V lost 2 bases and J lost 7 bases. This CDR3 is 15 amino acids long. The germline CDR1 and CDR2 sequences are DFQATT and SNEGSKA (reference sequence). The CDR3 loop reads CSARWLAVGGGELFF. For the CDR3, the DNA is TGCAGTGCTAGATGGCTAGCGGTTGGAGGCGGGGAGCTGTTTTTT.

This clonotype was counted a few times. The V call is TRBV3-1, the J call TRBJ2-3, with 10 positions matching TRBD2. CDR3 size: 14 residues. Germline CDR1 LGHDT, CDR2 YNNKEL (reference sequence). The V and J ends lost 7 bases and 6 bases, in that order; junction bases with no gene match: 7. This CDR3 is CASTMASGGDTQYF. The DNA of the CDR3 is TGTGCCAGCACTATGGCTAGCGGGGGCGATACGCAGTATTTT.

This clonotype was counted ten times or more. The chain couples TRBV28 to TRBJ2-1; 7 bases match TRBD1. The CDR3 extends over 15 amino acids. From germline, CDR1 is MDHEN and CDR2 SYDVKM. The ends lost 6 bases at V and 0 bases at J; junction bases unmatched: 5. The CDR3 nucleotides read TGTGCCAGCAGCGCAGGGGGTAACTCCTACAATGAGCAGTTCTTC. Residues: CASSAGGNSYNEQFF.

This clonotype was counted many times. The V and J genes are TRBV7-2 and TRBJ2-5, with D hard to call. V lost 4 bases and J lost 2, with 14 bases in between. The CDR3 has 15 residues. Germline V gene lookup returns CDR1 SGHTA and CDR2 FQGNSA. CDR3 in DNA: TGTGCCAGCAGCTCAATGGTCGCCTCTCAAGAGACCCAGTACTTC. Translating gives CASSSMVASQETQYF.